This T cell receptor (beta chain) was identified during a study of graft-versus-host responses after intestinal transplantation. Study summary: Each recipient received anti-thymocyte globulin induction, then tacrolimus and steroids for approximately 3 years. Broader study findings: Peak circulating GvH clone levels tracked with early post-transplant HvG declines. Individuals who had graft-donor T cell macrochimerism had allografts that showed high graft-versus-host to host-versus-graft clonal ratios. Present in recipient marrow, GvH clones included some that appeared first in ileum or blood.

Here immunoSEQ multiplex PCR was the method, and the copy in TCRdb shows in-frame clones only, minus some. The sample lists tens of thousands of clones, about 88% occurring once. Remarks on this clone: Antigen: not known.

CDR1 is LGHNA, CDR2 YNFKEQ, per germline. This CDR3 is built from 14 residues. V dropped 1 base and J dropped 4 bases, with 10 bases sitting between them. This chain links TRBV4-2 with TRBJ1-1, with TRBD1 as a possible D gene (5 bases). The TCR was taken from a human donor who received an intestinal transplant. The sample consisted of unstimulated CD4+ T cells sorted from spleen or lymph node cells, taken before intestinal transplant. The CDR3 loop reads CASSQGRTITEAFF. In DNA, the CDR3 is TGTGCCAGCAGCCAAGGACGGACAATCACTGAAGCTTTCTTT.